What follows describes a single T cell receptor (beta chain). These data originate in a study of blood T cell repertoires in COVID-19. Profiling relied on immunoSEQ multiplex PCR, and the TCRdb table lists in-frame clones only, not all of them. The sample includes 300,000 to 350,000 clones, roughly 90% of them seen just once. The CDR3 runs 14 residues. The germline V and J ends were trimmed by 1 base and 6 bases, with 7 bases remaining between them. The germline CDR1 and CDR2 sequences are MGHRA and YSYEKL. This receptor was obtained from a young woman who had recovered from COVID-19. The V call is TRBV4-1, the J call TRBJ1-6; no definite D call. The sample taken for sequencing was PBMCs or T cells enriched from blood (not recorded which). The CDR3 DNA reads TGCGCCAGCAGCCAAGGAGGAGGTAATTCACCCCTCCACTTT. Translated, it gives CASSQGGGNSPLHF.